The T cell receptor (beta chain) described here comes from a study of T cells in Graves' hyperthyroidism and ophthalmopathy. In this sample, this clonotype turned up many times. RNA transcripts provided the source from which TCR beta CDR3 regions were amplified. HTBI primers drove first-round RT-PCR of the TCR CDR3. Using its own MiXCR run on the multiplex PCR reads, TCRdb lists one record per CDR3 protein. The sample holds more than 300,000 distinct CDR3 sequences, approximately 14% seen once. Stable hyperthyroidism: no ophthalmopathy progression over 18 months of follow-up. Among the patients, aged 18 to 65, hyperthyroidism was newly diagnosed and had lasted under 2 months. This sample holds PBMCs from around 9.9 ml fresh peripheral blood. The TCR comes from a woman in her twenties or thirties with Graves' hyperthyroidism. Input material: blood.

The CDR3 protein is CASNSGTETQYF. The CDR3 DNA sequence: TGTGCCAGCAACTCCGGGACAGAGACCCAGTACTTC. The chain is built from TRBV12-3 or TRBV12-4 and TRBJ2-5; D is tentatively TRBD1 or TRBD2 (5 bases each). The CDR3 is 12 amino acids. Between the trimmed V and J ends, which lost 7 bases and 4 bases, there was a span of 10 bases.